The 18 T cell receptor beta chains below all came from one sample that was sequenced in a study of cytomegalovirus exposure and HLA in healthy donors. Amplification used 60 Vbeta primers and 13 Jbeta primers. Sequencing used immunoSEQ multiplex PCR; TCRdb keeps in-frame clones, though not all of them. The repertoire holds around 230,000 clones, over 80% seen once, with roughly 6% in the top ten. Sample: PBMCs. These receptors were taken from a man between 40 and 49 years old in good health and CMV-seropositive.

The sample holds a few counts of this clone. The V call is TRBV7-6, the J call TRBJ2-5; tentatively, D is TRBD2 (5 bases). V dropped 4 bases and J dropped 7 bases, with 22 bases sitting between them. The CDR3 consists of 16 residues. Per the germline V gene, CDR1 is SGHVS and CDR2 is FNYEAQ. CDR3 region: CASSSPPGVVRVTQYF. CDR3 in DNA: TGTGCCAGCAGCTCCCCCCCCGGGGTGGTTAGGGTGACCCAGTACTTC.

The chain has TRBV11-2 and TRBJ2-7; a possible D gene is TRBD1 (5 bases). Trimming removed 6 bases from V and 0 bases from J, with 12 bases in between. Germline V gives CDR1 SGHAT, CDR2 FQNNGV. The CDR3 length is 14 residues. CDR3 DNA sequence: TGTGCCAGCAGTCGACCAGGGAACTCCTACGAGCAGTACGTC. It encodes CASSRPGNSYEQYV.

This rearrangement joins TRBV7-9 to TRBJ2-7; 8 nucleotides agree with TRBD2. The germline gives CDR1 SEHNR, CDR2 FQNEAQ (reference sequence). V lost 5 bases, J lost 4 bases, and 13 bases stayed unmatched. There are 16 residues in the CDR3. The CDR3 region has the DNA TGTGCCAGCAGCACGCGACTTACGGGAGGGCATTACGAGCAGTACTTC. This codes for CASSTRLTGGHYEQYF.

V is TRBV27 and J is TRBJ2-7, with 7 bases fitting TRBD1. V shed 7 bases and J 3 bases; nucleotides not matched to a gene: 12. The CDR3 loop spans 15 amino acids. The germline CDR1 and CDR2 sequences are MNHEY and SMNVEV (reference sequence). The CDR3 here is CASKYRGLNFYEQYF. CDR3 DNA sequence: TGTGCCAGCAAATATAGGGGGCTTAACTTCTACGAGCAGTACTTC.

V is TRBV4-1 and J is TRBJ2-5; D possibly corresponds to TRBD2 (5 bases). This CDR3 is 14 amino acids long. Trimming removed 4 bases at V and 0 bases at J, with 9 bases between. Germline assignment: CDR1 MGHRA and CDR2 YSYEKL. CDR3 DNA: TGCGCCAGCAGCCTTGTGGAGGACCAAGAGACCCAGTACTTC. Protein: CASSLVEDQETQYF.

This chain connects TRBV19 to TRBJ2-2; D gene ambiguous. The V end was cut by 5 bases, the J end by 7 bases, with 11 bases between. The CDR3 has 13 amino acids. The germline V gene has CDR1 LNHDA and CDR2 SQIVND (reference sequence). The CDR3 DNA sequence: TGTGCCAGTAGTTTCTCGGTGTTCGGGGAGCTGTTTTTT. Encoded protein: CASSFSVFGELFF.

The chain uses TRBV7-8 and TRBJ1-3; D may be TRBD1 (6 bases). This CDR3 comprises 14 residues. The germline V gene has CDR1 SGHVS and CDR2 FQNEAQ. Deletions cut 2 bases from V and 2 bases from J, with 7 bases between. CDR3 coding DNA: TGTGCCAGCAGCTTATGGGGGCCTGGAAACACCATATATTTT. As protein: CASSLWGPGNTIYF.

The chain combines TRBV19 with TRBJ1-2, with 10 bases fitting TRBD1. The germline CDR1 and CDR2 sequences are LNHDA and SQIVND (reference sequence). There are 16 residues in the CDR3. The junction had 2 bases not matched to a gene; V was cut back by 1 base and J by 0 bases. CDR3 DNA sequence: TGTGCCAGTAGTATAGTAGGGACAGGGGCTAACTATGGCTACACCTTC. It specifies CASSIVGTGANYGYTF.

The gene calls are TRBV11-3 and TRBJ2-3; 9 bases match TRBD1. The ends lost 1 base at V and 3 bases at J; junction bases unmatched: 8. The germline gives CDR1 SGHNT, CDR2 YENEEA. The CDR3 has 17 amino acids. CDR3 bases: TGTGCCAGCAGCTTAGGAACCGGGACAGGGAGGACAGATACGCAGTATTTT. Protein sequence: CASSLGTGTGRTDTQYF.

V usage is TRBV5-1 and J usage is TRBJ2-6; TRBD1 matches at 9 bases. This CDR3 is 16 amino acids long. V trimming: 3 bases; J trimming: 3 bases; junction bases outside the gene matches: 4. Germline V gene data show CDR1 as SGHRS and CDR2 as YFSETQ. CDR3 in amino acids: CASSSQGAYGANVLTF. In DNA, the CDR3 is TGCGCCAGCAGCTCACAGGGGGCTTATGGGGCCAACGTCCTGACTTTC.

The rearrangement joins TRBV19 to TRBJ2-1, with D possibly being TRBD2 (5 bases). The V end lost 9 bases, the J end lost 3 bases, and 15 bases lay between the germline ends. Germline CDR1 is LNHDA and CDR2 is SQIVND (reference sequence). The CDR3 runs 14 residues. CDR3 nucleotide sequence: TGTGCCAGCCGATCGCCGGGGTACTACAATGAGCAGTTCTTC. Translation: CASRSPGYYNEQFF.

The V gene is TRBV7-2, the J gene TRBJ2-1, with D perhaps TRBD2 (5 bases). V was cut by 1 base and J by 0 bases, with 10 bases left in between. Per the germline V gene, CDR1 is SGHTA and CDR2 is FQGNSA. The CDR3 contains 16 residues. DNA for the CDR3: TGTGCCAGCAGCTTAGAAGGAGCGGTCTCCTACAATGAGCAGTTCTTC. Amino acids: CASSLEGAVSYNEQFF.

This clone was observed a few times. This chain connects TRBV11-2 to TRBJ1-1; 8 bases are shared with TRBD1. The CDR3 totals 16 residues. Germline V gives CDR1 SGHAT, CDR2 FQNNGV. V lost 3 bases to trimming and J lost 0 bases; unmatched junction nucleotides: 6. The CDR3 sequence is CASSFPPTGVNTEAFF. DNA for the CDR3: TGTGCCAGCAGCTTCCCGCCGACAGGGGTGAACACTGAAGCTTTCTTT.

The chain joins TRBV7-8 to TRBJ2-7; 8 bases are shared with TRBD1. Looked up from germline, CDR1 is SGHVS and CDR2 is FQNEAQ. The J segment lost 3 bases and the V segment lost 6 bases, leaving 4 bases of the junction unmatched. This CDR3 is built from 13 residues. The CDR3 here is CASRSTGGYEQYV. The CDR3 region has the DNA TGTGCCAGCAGGAGTACAGGGGGCTACGAGCAGTACGTC.

The chain is built from TRBV9 and TRBJ2-1, with D perhaps TRBD2 (6 bases). Trimming shortened V by 4 bases and J by 2 bases, and 22 bases separated the two germline ends. The CDR3 loop spans 18 amino acids. Germline V CDR1 and CDR2: SGDLS, YYNGEE. For the CDR3, the DNA is TGTGCCAGCAGCTCCCCGAGGGGCGGGAATAGACCCTACAATGAGCAGTTCTTC. Encoded protein: CASSSPRGGNRPYNEQFF.

V gene TRBV6-5 combines with J gene TRBJ1-4; TRBD1 matches at 10 bases. The CDR3 spans 14 residues. Germline CDR1 MNHEY, CDR2 SVGAGI. V shed 6 bases and J 7 bases; nucleotides not matched to a gene: 5. The chain's CDR3 is CASSSDRGREKLFF. DNA for the CDR3: TGTGCCAGCAGCTCTGACAGGGGGCGTGAAAAACTGTTTTTT.

The chain links TRBV27 to TRBJ2-7, with D tentatively TRBD1 (5 bases). Germline CDR1 reads MNHEY; CDR2 reads SMNVEV (reference sequence). The CDR3 is 14 amino acids. V was shortened by 5 bases and J by 3 bases, with 14 bases between the two germline ends. The DNA of the CDR3 is TGTGCCAGCAGTCAAGGGGTAGCTTTCTACGAGCAGTACTTC. Translated: CASSQGVAFYEQYF.

The chain is built from TRBV6-5 and TRBJ2-7; D unclear. The V end was cut by 5 bases, the J end by 3 bases, with 14 bases between. Per the germline V gene, CDR1 is MNHEY and CDR2 is SVGAGI. The CDR3 spans 14 residues. The chain's CDR3 is CASSELQTNYEQYF. CDR3 coding DNA: TGTGCCAGCAGTGAGCTACAGACAAACTACGAGCAGTACTTC.